This entry lists 9 T cell receptor beta chains sequenced from one sample in a study of T-cell reconstitution after alpha-beta-depleted transplantation in children. Unique molecular identifiers were incorporated when the TCRbeta library was constructed. TCRdb recomputed calls from the PCR reads with MiXCR, one row per CDR3 protein. The data show around 490,000 distinct CDR3 sequences, 11% seen once. The sequencing used PBMCs, mostly from graft donor cells, collected 180 days after TCRalphabeta/CD19-depleted stem cell transplant. These receptors originate from a female patient aged 2-9 years who had a stem cell transplant for aplastic anemia, so the T cells may come from the graft donor.

The V call is TRBV7-2, the J call TRBJ1-2; D perhaps matches TRBD1 (6 bases). Germline values: CDR1 SGHTA, CDR2 FQGNSA. Trimming pared 5 bases from V and 3 bases from J, leaving 16 bases between. There are 15 residues in the CDR3. CDR3 in DNA: TGTGCCAGCAGCCGGGGGGGGCAGGGTGACTATGGCTACACCTTC. This encodes CASSRGGQGDYGYTF.

Only a few counts were recorded for this clonotype. The chain recombines TRBV7-9 with TRBJ2-1, with D possibly being TRBD1 (5 bases). Germline values: CDR1 SEHNR, CDR2 FQNEAQ (reference sequence). The V and J ends lost 5 bases and 6 bases respectively, with 11 bases between them. There are 13 residues in the CDR3. The CDR3 region is CASSPDSSNEQFF. Written as DNA, the CDR3 is TGTGCCAGCAGCCCCGACAGTTCCAATGAGCAGTTCTTC.

V gene TRBV10-3 combines with J gene TRBJ2-7, with 8 bases fitting TRBD2. Germline V lookup: CDR1 ENHRY, CDR2 SYGVKD. J lost 1 base, V lost 6 bases, and 11 bases had no gene match. The CDR3 is 16 residues long. The DNA for the CDR3 is TGTGCCATCAGCCGCCGTGGGGAGCGGGAGTCCTACGAGCAGTACTTC. It translates to CAISRRGERESYEQYF.

The gene calls are TRBV20-1 and TRBJ1-5, with a possible D match to TRBD1 (5 bases). Between the trimmed V and J ends, which lost 3 bases and 0 bases, there was a span of 9 bases. Germline-derived CDR1 and CDR2 are DFQATT and SNEGSKA (reference sequence). The CDR3 loop spans 14 amino acids. DNA of the CDR3: TGCAGTGCTAGGGACAACCATAGCAATCAGCCCCAGCATTTT. Its translation: CSARDNHSNQPQHF.

This clonotype has a count of ten or more. The V gene is TRBV5-1, the J gene TRBJ2-1; D is unclear. Trimming pared 5 bases from V and 3 bases from J, leaving 15 bases between. The germline V gene encodes CDR1 SGHRS and CDR2 YFSETQ. This CDR3 region has 15 residues. CDR3 sequence reads: CASRTAGHSYNEQFF. In DNA, the CDR3 is TGCGCCAGCAGAACCGCCGGGCACAGCTACAATGAGCAGTTCTTC.

This chain links TRBV6-5 with TRBJ1-3; no reliable D call. Trimming cost V 2 bases and J 1 base, with 6 bases left between them. CDR3 length: 14 residues. Germline V CDR1 and CDR2: MNHEY, SVGAGI. This CDR3 is CASSYEFSGNTIYF. The CDR3, as DNA: TGTGCCAGCAGTTACGAGTTTTCTGGAAACACCATATATTTT.

This clonotype occurred a few times. The CDR3 loop is CSVEQTHNEQFF. DNA of the CDR3: TGCAGCGTTGAACAGACCCACAATGAGCAGTTCTTC. The chain couples TRBV29-1 to TRBJ2-1; the D is unclear. Germline V gene lookup returns CDR1 SQVTM and CDR2 ANQGSEA. The ends were cut back, 2 bases at V and 5 bases at J, with 7 bases in the middle. This CDR3 contains 12 residues.

Here the CDR3 reads CASSKPGQGFTEAFF. The CDR3 DNA follows: TGTGCCAGCAGCAAACCGGGACAGGGGTTCACTGAAGCTTTCTTT. The chain couples TRBV3-1 to TRBJ1-1; 10 nucleotides line up with TRBD1. From germline, CDR1 is LGHDT and CDR2 YNNKEL (reference sequence). The CDR3 contains 15 residues. The V gene end was trimmed by 5 bases and the J gene end by 4 bases; junction bases not matched to a gene: 7.

This clonotype has more than one count but fewer than ten. The V call is TRBV7-9, the J call TRBJ1-1; weak D call: TRBD1 (6 bases). Germline V lookup: CDR1 SEHNR, CDR2 FQNEAQ (reference sequence). This CDR3 is built from 16 residues. V was shortened by 5 bases and J by 5 bases, with 21 bases between the two germline ends. The CDR3 region has the DNA TGTGCCAGCAGCCCCCCCCGTCAGGGGATTTTGACTGAAGCTTTCTTT. Translation gives CASSPPRQGILTEAFF.